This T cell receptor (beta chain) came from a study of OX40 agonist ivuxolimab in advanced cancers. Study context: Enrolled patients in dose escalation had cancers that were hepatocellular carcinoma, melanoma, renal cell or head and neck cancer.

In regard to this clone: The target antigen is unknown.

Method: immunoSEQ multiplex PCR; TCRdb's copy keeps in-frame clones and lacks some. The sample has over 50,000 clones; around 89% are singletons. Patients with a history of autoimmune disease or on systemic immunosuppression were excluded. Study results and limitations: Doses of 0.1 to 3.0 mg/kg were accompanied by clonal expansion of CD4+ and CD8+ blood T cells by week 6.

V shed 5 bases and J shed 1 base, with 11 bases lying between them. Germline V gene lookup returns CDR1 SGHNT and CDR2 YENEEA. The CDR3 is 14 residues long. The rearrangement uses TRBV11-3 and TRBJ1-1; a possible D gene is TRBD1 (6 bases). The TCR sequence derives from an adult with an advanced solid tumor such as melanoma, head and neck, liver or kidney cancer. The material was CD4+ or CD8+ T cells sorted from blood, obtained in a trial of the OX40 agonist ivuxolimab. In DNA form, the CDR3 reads TGTGCCAGCAGCGTAGGGGGACAGAACACTGAAGCTTTCTTT. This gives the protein CASSVGGQNTEAFF.